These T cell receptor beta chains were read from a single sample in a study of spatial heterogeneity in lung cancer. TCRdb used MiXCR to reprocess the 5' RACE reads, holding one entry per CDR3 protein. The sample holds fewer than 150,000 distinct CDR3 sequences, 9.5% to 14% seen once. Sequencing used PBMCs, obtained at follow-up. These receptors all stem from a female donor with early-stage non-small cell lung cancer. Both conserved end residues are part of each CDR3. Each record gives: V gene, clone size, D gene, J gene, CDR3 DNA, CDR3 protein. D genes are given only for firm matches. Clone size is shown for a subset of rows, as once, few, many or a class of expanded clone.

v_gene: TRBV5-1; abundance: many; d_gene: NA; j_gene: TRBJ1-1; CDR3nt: TGCGCCAGCAGCTTGGACCCCGGGCAGGGAACTGAAGCTTTCTTT; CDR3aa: CASSLDPGQGTEAFF
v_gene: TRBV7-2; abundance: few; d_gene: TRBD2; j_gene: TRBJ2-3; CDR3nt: TGTGCCACGGGGCCTAGCGGGAGTTCGAGCACAGATACGCAGTATTTT; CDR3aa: CATGPSGSSSTDTQYF
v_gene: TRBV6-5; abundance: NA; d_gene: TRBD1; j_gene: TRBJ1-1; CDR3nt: TGTGCCAGCAGTTATTCAGGGCCAGGGGGAACGAGGACTGAAGCTTTCTTT; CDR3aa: CASSYSGPGGTRTEAFF
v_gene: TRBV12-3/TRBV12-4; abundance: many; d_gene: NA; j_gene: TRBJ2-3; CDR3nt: TGTGCCAGCAGTTCCAGACCAAGGGGAGGAGATACGCAGTATTTT; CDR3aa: CASSSRPRGGDTQYF
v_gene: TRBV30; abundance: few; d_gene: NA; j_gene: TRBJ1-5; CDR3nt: TGTGCCTGGAAGCAGGGTTTCGGTAATCAGCCCCAGCATTTT; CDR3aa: CAWKQGFGNQPQHF
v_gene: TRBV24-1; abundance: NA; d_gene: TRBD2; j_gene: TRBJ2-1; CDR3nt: TGTGCCACCAGTGACGCGGGACTAGCGGGCTCCTACAATGAGCAGTTCTTC; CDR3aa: CATSDAGLAGSYNEQFF
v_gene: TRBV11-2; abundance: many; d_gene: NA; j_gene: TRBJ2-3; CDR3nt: TGTGCCAGTTCCCTTACTGGAGCTGCTAGCACAGATACGCAGTATTTT; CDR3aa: CASSLTGAASTDTQYF
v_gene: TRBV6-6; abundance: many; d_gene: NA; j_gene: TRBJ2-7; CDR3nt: TGTGCCAGCAGCCCACGCGGGGTGACCTACGAGCAGTACTTC; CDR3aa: CASSPRGVTYEQYF
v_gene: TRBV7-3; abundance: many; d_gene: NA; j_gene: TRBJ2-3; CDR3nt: TGTGCCAGCAGCTTAATGGGGGCGAGAGATACGCAGTATTTT; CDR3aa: CASSLMGARDTQYF
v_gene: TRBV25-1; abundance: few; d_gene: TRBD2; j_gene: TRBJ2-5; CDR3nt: TGTGCCAGCAGCCCGGGACTAGCGGTACAAGAGACCCAGTACTTC; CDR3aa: CASSPGLAVQETQYF
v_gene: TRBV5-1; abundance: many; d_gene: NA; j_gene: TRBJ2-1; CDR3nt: TGCGCCAGCAGCTTCGGGGACAATGAGCAGTTCTTC; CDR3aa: CASSFGDNEQFF
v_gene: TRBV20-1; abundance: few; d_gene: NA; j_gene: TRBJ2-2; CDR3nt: TGCAGTGCTAGAAAGGAAGATGGGGAGCTGTTTTTT; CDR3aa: CSARKEDGELFF
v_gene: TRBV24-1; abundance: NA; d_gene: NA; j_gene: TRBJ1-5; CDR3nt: TGTGCCACCAGTGATAGGATCAATCAGCCCCAGCATTTT; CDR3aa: CATSDRINQPQHF
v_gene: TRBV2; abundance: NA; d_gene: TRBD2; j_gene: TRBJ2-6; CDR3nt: TGTGCCAGCAGTGGGTCAGCGGGAGGGCCTGGGGCCAACGTCCTGACTTTC; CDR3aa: CASSGSAGGPGANVLTF
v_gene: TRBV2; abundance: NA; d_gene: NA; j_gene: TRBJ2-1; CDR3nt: TGTGCCAGCAGGGATGGCGGGCTTGAGCAGTTCTTC; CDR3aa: CASRDGGLEQFF
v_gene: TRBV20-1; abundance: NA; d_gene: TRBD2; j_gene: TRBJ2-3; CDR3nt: TGCAGTGCTAGCCACTTAGCGGGATTAACCACAGATACGCAGTATTTT; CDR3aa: CSASHLAGLTTDTQYF
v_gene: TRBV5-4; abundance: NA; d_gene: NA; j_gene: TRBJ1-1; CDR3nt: TGTGCCAGCAGCCCCCGGCGGGGGACAAAGATAGGAAACACTGAAGCTTTCTTT; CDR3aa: CASSPRRGTKIGNTEAFF
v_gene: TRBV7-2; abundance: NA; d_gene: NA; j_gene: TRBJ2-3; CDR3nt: TGTGCCAGCAGCCCCCGGAACAGGATGACTTCCACAGATACGCAGTATTTT; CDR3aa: CASSPRNRMTSTDTQYF
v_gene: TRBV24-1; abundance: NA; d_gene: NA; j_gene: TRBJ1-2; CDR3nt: TGTGCCACCAGTGACTCTCGTTACAGTGTATTGAACTATGGCTACACCTTC; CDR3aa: CATSDSRYSVLNYGYTF
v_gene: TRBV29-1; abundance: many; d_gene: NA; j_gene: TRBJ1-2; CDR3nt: TGCAGCGTTGAATTTGGCTACACCTTC; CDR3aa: CSVEFGYTF
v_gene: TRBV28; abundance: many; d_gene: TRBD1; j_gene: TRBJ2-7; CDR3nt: TGTGCCAGCAGTCGGGGACAGGTCCCGTCCTACGAGCAGTACTTC; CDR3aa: CASSRGQVPSYEQYF
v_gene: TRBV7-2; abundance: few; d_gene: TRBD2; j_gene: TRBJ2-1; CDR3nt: TGTGCCAGCAGCTCGACTAGCGGGAGTGGCTACAATGAGCAGTTCTTC; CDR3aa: CASSSTSGSGYNEQFF
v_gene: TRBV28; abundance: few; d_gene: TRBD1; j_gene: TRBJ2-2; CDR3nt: TGTGCCAGCAGGACAGGGGAAGCGAACACCGGGGAGCTGTTTTTT; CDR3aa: CASRTGEANTGELFF
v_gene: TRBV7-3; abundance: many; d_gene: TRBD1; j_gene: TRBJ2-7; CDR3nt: TGTGCCAGCAGCTCGACAGGGTCACCCTACGAGCAGTACTTC; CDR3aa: CASSSTGSPYEQYF
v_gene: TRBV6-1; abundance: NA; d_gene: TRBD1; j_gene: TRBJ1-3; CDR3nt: TGTGCCAGCAGCAGGGGGTCTGGAAACACCATATATTTT; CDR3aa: CASSRGSGNTIYF
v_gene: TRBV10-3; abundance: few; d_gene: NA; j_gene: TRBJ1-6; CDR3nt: TGTGCCATCAGTGAGTCGACATCTTGGCAATACGATAATTCACCCCTCCACTTT; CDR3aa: CAISESTSWQYDNSPLHF
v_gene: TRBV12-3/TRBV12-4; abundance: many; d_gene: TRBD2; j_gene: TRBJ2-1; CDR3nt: TGTGCCAGCAGACCCGGACTAGCGGCAATCAATGAGCAGTTCTTC; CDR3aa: CASRPGLAAINEQFF